This paragraph covers one T cell receptor (beta chain) sequence. The entry originates in a study of Graves' ophthalmopathy and Graves' hyperthyroidism. Study information: Samples of peripheral blood were obtained at initial diagnosis, prior to treatment of any kind.

Amplification from RNA transcripts yielded the TCR beta CDR3 regions. The library came from an HTBI-primed first-round RT-PCR and a second-round multiplex PCR. One entry per CDR3 protein, called by TCRdb with MiXCR from the multiplex PCR reads. This table holds some 380,000 distinct CDR3 sequences, 15% found once. Per germline, CDR1 SGHRS and CDR2 YFSETQ. This CDR3 comprises 16 residues. The junction had 9 bases not matched to a gene; V was cut back by 2 bases and J by 7 bases. What supplied the PBMCs was roughly 9.7 ml of fresh peripheral blood. Sample: peripheral blood. This receptor was obtained from a woman aged 18-29 years with stable Graves' hyperthyroidism. V gene TRBV5-1 combines with J gene TRBJ2-2; 9 bases map to TRBD2. In nucleotides, the CDR3 is TGCGCCAGCAGCTTCGGCGCGGGGGGGCTTGTCGGGGAGCTGTTTTTT. The encoded protein is CASSFGAGGLVGELFF.